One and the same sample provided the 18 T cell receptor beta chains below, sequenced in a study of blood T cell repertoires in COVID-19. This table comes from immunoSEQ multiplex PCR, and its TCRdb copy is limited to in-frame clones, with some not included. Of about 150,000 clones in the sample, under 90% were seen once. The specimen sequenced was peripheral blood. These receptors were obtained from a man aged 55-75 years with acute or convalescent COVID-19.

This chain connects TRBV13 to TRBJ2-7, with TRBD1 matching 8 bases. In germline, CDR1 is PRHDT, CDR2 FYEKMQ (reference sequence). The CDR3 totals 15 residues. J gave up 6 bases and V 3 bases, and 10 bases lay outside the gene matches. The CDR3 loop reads CASSFPGGGTGEQYF. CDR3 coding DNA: TGTGCCAGCAGCTTTCCAGGGGGCGGTACTGGCGAGCAGTACTTC.

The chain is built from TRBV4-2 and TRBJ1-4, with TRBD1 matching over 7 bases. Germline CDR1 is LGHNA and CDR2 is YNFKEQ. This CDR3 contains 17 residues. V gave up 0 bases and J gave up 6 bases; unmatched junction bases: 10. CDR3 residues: CASSQDLLRQGDEKLFF. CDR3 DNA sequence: TGTGCCAGCAGCCAAGATCTTCTACGGCAGGGGGATGAAAAACTGTTTTTT.

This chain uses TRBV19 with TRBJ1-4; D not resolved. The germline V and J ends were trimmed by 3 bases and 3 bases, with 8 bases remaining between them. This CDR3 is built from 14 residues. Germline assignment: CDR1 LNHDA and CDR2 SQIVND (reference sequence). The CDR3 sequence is CASSIQMSNEKLFF. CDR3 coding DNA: TGTGCCAGTAGTATTCAGATGTCTAATGAAAAACTGTTTTTT.

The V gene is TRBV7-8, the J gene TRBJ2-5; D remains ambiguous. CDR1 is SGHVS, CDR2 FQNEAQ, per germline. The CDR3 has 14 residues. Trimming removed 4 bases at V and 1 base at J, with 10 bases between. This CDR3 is CASSSAGAQETQYF. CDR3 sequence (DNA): TGTGCCAGCAGCTCGGCTGGAGCCCAAGAGACCCAGTACTTC. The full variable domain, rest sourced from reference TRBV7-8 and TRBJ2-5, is GAGVSQSPRYKVAKRGQDVALRCDPISGHVSLFWYQQALGQGPEFLTYFQNEAQLDKSGLPSDRFFAERPEGSVSTLKIQRTQQEDSAVYLCASSSAGAQETQYFGPGTRLLVL.

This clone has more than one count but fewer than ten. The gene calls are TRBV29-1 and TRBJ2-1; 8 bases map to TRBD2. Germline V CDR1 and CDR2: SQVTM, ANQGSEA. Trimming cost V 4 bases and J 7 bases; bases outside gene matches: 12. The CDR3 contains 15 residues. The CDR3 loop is CSVAGGPNSPNEQFF. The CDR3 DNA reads TGCAGCGTTGCGGGAGGGCCTAATTCACCAAATGAGCAGTTCTTC.

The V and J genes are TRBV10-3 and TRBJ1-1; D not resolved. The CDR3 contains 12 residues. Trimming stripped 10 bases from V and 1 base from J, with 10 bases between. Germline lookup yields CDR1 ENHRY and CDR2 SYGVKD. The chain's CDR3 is CATAPGNTEAFF. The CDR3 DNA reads TGTGCCACTGCACCAGGGAACACTGAAGCTTTCTTT.

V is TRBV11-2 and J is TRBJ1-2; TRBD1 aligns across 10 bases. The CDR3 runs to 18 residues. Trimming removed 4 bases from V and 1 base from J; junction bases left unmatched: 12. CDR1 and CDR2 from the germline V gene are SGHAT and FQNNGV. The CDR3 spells CASSYPRGQGRLNYGYTF. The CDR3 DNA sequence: TGTGCCAGCAGCTATCCGAGGGGACAGGGGAGACTTAACTATGGCTACACCTTC. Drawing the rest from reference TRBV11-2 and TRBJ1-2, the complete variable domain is EAGVAQSPRYKIIEKRQSVAFWCNPISGHATLYWYQQILGQGPKLLIQFQNNGVVDDSQLPKDRFSAERLKGVDSTLKIQPAKLEDSAVYLCASSYPRGQGRLNYGYTFGSGTRLTVV.

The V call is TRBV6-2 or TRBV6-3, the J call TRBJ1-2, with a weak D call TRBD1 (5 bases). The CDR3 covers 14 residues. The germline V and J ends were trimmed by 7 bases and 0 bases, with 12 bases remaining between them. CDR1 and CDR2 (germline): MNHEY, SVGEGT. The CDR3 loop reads CASIPGGSNYGYTF. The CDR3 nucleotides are TGTGCCAGCATCCCGGGGGGATCTAACTATGGCTACACCTTC.

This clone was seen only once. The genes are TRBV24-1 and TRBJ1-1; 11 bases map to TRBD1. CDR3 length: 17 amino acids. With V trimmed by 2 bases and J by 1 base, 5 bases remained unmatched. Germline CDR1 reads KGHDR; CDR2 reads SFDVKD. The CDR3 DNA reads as TGTGCCACCAGTGATTCCGGGACAGGGGGGGGGAACACTGAAGCTTTCTTT. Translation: CATSDSGTGGGNTEAFF.

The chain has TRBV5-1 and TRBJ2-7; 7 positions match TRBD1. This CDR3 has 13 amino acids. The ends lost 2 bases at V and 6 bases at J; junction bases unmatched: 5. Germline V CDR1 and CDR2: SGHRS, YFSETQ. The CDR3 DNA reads TGCGCCAGCAGCTTATATGACAGGGCCGAGCAGTACTTC. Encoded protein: CASSLYDRAEQYF.

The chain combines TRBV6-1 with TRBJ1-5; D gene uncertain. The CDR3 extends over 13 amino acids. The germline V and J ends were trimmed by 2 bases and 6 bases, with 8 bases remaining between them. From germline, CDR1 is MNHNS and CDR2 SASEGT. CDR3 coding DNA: TGTGCCAGCAGTGAAAGGGAGGGTCAGCCCCAGCATTTT. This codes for CASSEREGQPQHF.

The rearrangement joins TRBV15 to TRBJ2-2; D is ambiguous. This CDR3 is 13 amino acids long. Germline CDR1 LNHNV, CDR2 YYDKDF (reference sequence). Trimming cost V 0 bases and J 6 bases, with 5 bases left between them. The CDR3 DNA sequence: TGTGCCACCAGCAGAGATCAGGCCGGGGAGCTGTTTTTT. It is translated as CATSRDQAGELFF.

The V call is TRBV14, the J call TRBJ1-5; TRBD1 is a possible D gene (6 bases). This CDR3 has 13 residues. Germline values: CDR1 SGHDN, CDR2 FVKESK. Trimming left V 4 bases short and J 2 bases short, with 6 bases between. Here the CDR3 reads CASSPGGNQPQHF. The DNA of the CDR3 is TGTGCCAGCAGCCCAGGGGGCAATCAGCCCCAGCATTTT.

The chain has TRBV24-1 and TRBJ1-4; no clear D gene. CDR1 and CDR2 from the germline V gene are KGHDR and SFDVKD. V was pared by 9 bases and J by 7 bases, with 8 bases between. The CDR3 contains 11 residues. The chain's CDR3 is CATVPGEKLFF. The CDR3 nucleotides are TGTGCCACCGTGCCCGGTGAAAAACTGTTTTTT.

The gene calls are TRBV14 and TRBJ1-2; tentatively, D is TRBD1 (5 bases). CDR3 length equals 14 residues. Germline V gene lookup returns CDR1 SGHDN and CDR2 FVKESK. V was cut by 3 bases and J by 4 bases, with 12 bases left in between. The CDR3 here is CASSQGTGAYGYTF. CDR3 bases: TGTGCCAGCAGCCAGGGGACTGGGGCCTATGGCTACACCTTC.

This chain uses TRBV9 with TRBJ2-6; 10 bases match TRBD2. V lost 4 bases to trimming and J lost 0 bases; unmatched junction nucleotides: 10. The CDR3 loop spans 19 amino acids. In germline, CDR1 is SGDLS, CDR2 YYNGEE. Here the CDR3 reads CASSPWTSGTSSGANVLTF. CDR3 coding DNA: TGTGCCAGCAGCCCCTGGACTAGCGGCACAAGCTCTGGGGCCAACGTCCTGACTTTC.

CDR3 in DNA: TGTGCCAGCAGCCCTGACCCGGGAGGCGACGATGAAGCTTTCTTT. The encoded protein is CASSPDPGGDDEAFF. The chain uses TRBV9 and TRBJ1-1; D not resolved. The V gene's germline CDR1 is SGDLS and CDR2 YYNGEE. Trimming left V 4 bases short and J 7 bases short, with 20 bases between. The CDR3 is made up of 15 amino acids.

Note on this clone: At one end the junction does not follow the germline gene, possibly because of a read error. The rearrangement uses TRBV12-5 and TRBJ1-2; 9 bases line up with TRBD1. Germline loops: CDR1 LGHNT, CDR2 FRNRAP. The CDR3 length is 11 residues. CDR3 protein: CASGLDRGLSF. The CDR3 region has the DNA TGTGCTAGTGGTTTGGACAGGGGGCTTTCCTTC.